These T cell receptor beta chains were read from a single sample in a study of shared clonotypes between healthy human individuals. TCRdb keeps only in-frame clones here, not all; method: immunoSEQ multiplex PCR. The repertoire includes around 530,000 clones, roughly four fifths of them detected once, and about 11% sits in the top ten. The sequencing sample was made of PBMCs. The receptors come from a middle-aged woman in good health. Some clones in this sample may be carry-over from other donors' samples. The CDR3 runs from the conserved cysteine through the conserved F or W. D genes are given only for firm matches.

CASSLTFASEQFF	TRBV5-3	TRBJ2-1	-
CASSSSGTQGNTIYF	TRBV11-3	TRBJ1-3	-
CASSRTDRVLDNEQFF	TRBV18	TRBJ2-1	TRBD1
CASPLGIRDNEQFF	TRBV18	TRBJ2-1	-
CASSLLGYNEQFF	TRBV7-9	TRBJ2-1	-
CSVAPGQYTDTQYF	TRBV29-1	TRBJ2-3	TRBD1
CASSPWEQGADEQYF	TRBV18	TRBJ2-7	TRBD1
CASSVGTGRYTDTQYF	TRBV9	TRBJ2-3	-
CAWSEPTVYTF	TRBV30	TRBJ1-2	-
CASRPGLEGYNEQFF	TRBV6-5	TRBJ2-1	TRBD2
CASSFYLAGGTDTQYF	TRBV5-1	TRBJ2-3	TRBD2
CSAGQSRNYGYTF	TRBV29-1	TRBJ1-2	-
CSVDQGIWEQFF	TRBV29-1	TRBJ2-1	-
CASSSRLAWNEQFF	TRBV6-6	TRBJ2-1	TRBD2
CALISGRGYEQYF	TRBV30	TRBJ2-7	TRBD2
CSVEDRAYSSYNEQFF	TRBV29-1	TRBJ2-1	-
CASSAGLAGDEQFF	TRBV7-2	TRBJ2-1	TRBD2
CASSQGGNSYNEQFF	TRBV14	TRBJ2-1	-
CASSDRPSGNTIYF	TRBV28	TRBJ1-3	-
CASSILAFEGEINYGYTF	TRBV7-6	TRBJ1-2	-
CATSRRRGLAGLDEQYF	TRBV15	TRBJ2-7	TRBD2
CASRPPGQGAGEQYF	TRBV6-1	TRBJ2-7	TRBD1
CASSETGAPTYEQYF	TRBV25-1	TRBJ2-7	TRBD1
CSVKRQSSNEQFF	TRBV29-1	TRBJ2-1	-
CASSVEAAANEKLFF	TRBV9	TRBJ1-4	-
CSVVGQITGELFF	TRBV29-1	TRBJ2-2	TRBD1
CASSHYPRATNEKLFF	TRBV2	TRBJ1-4	-
CASSPSEGARTEAFF	TRBV5-8	TRBJ1-1	TRBD1
CASKPGEAVGNYGYTF	TRBV19	TRBJ1-2	-
CASSAQGSYEQYF	TRBV21-1	TRBJ2-7	-
CASSLAGPSSYNEQFF	TRBV7-2	TRBJ2-1	-
CSGLTSGRYNRYEQYF	TRBV29-1	TRBJ2-7	TRBD2
CASRGTASTGELFF	TRBV27	TRBJ2-2	TRBD1
CASRPLYVLDEQYF	TRBV21-1	TRBJ2-7	-
CAWSGTGEGGYTF	TRBV30	TRBJ1-2	TRBD1
CASSLRYGPENTGELFF	TRBV7-9	TRBJ2-2	-
CASSSSGGTGELFF	TRBV5-5	TRBJ2-2	TRBD1
CASSPLGLNTGELFF	TRBV18	TRBJ2-2	-
CSVEVISGNSYEQYF	TRBV29-1	TRBJ2-7	TRBD2
CASSGSLYGYTF	TRBV2	TRBJ1-2	-
CASSAGSVGEQFF	TRBV6-4	TRBJ2-1	-
CASGRSRPTVNYGYTF	TRBV28	TRBJ1-2	-
CASSASYEQYF	TRBV2	TRBJ2-7	-
CASSQAVWDDYSHNEQFF	TRBV4-1	TRBJ2-1	-
CASRDGMGETQYF	TRBV5-1	TRBJ2-5	-
CSAQGSGRYEQYF	TRBV29-1	TRBJ2-7	-
CAWSVRNVAGAGDTQYF	TRBV30	TRBJ2-3	TRBD2
CASSPMWGAKDNEKLFF	TRBV19	TRBJ1-4	-
CASSQRIHPYYSNQPQHF	TRBV19	TRBJ1-5	-
CASSQDPSGARSTDTQYF	TRBV7-3	TRBJ2-3	-
CASSQERTGELFF	TRBV18	TRBJ2-2	-